This T cell receptor beta chain emerged from a study of regulatory T cells in long-lasting Graves disease. Findings of the study overall: Thyroid tissue went unstudied; only peripheral blood was examined.

The TCR beta library used iRepertoire HTBI primers with Arm-PCR amplification of CDR3. TCRdb analysed the multiplex PCR reads with MiXCR anew, one entry per CDR3 protein. The sample records a few hundred thousand distinct CDR3 sequences, 21% being singletons. Notes on this clonotype: Antigen specificity is unknown.

Per germline, CDR1 SGHAT and CDR2 FQNNGV. Trimming removed 5 bases from V and 9 bases from J, with 17 bases in between. CDR3 length: 14 amino acids. Documented time point: persistent/refractory GD, antithyroid drugs over 5 years with positive TRAb. PBMC RNA was the source of the TCR library. This sequence joins TRBV11-2 and TRBJ1-3; tentative D call: TRBD1 (6 bases). The sequence came from a female donor with Graves disease. Source: peripheral blood mononuclear cells (PBMCs), taken when the disease was refractory, from a patient treated with antithyroid drugs. In DNA, the CDR3 is TGTGCCAGCAGCAAACAGGGTTGGGAAAGCACCATATATTTT. Protein sequence: CASSKQGWESTIYF. Filled out from reference TRBV11-2 and TRBJ1-3, the complete variable domain reads EAGVAQSPRYKIIEKRQSVAFWCNPISGHATLYWYQQILGQGPKLLIQFQNNGVVDDSQLPKDRFSAERLKGVDSTLKIQPAKLEDSAVYLCASSKQGWESTIYFGEGSWLTVV.